What follows is one T cell receptor beta chain and its context. Its antigen is not known. This specimen comes from a study of cytomegalovirus exposure and HLA in healthy donors. Findings and caveats of the study: The CMV antigen specificity of three CMV-associated chains was confirmed through in vitro analysis. The listing of roughly 160 TCR beta chains classed them as cytomegalovirus-associated.

The PCR used 60 Vbeta and 13 Jbeta primers. The method was immunoSEQ multiplex PCR; TCRdb's version includes in-frame clones alone and lacks a portion of them. In the table there are roughly 180,000 clones, over 60% of which are singletons. The V gene's germline CDR1 is SGHDN and CDR2 FVKESK. The CDR3 contains 17 residues. V was cut by 0 bases and J by 0 bases, with 14 bases left in between. The clonotype was recovered from a man between 18 and 29 years old in good health and CMV-seronegative. The sequencing input was PBMCs. The chain has TRBV14 and TRBJ2-5; no definite D call. The CDR3 loop is CASSQDLDLRDQETQYF. The CDR3 nucleotides are TGTGCCAGCAGCCAAGATCTAGACCTCCGGGACCAAGAGACCCAGTACTTC.